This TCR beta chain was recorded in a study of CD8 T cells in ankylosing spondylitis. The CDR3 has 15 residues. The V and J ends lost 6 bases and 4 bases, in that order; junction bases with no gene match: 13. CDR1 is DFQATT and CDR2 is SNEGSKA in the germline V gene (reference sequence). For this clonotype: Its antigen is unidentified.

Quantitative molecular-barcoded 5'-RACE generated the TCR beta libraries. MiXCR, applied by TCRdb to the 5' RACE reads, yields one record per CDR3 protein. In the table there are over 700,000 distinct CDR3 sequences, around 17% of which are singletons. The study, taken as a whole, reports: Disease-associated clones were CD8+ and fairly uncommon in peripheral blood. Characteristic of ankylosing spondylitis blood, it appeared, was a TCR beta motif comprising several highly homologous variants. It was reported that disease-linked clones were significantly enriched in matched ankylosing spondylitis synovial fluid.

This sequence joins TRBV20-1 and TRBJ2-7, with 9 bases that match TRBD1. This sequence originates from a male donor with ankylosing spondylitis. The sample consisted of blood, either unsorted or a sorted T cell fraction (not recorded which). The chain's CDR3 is CSASNPGQGQYEQYF. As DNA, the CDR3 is TGCAGTGCATCCAACCCGGGACAGGGACAGTACGAGCAGTACTTC.